The rows below give T cell receptor beta chains drawn from one sample of a study of metastatic and nonmetastatic thyroid tumors. TCRdb used MiXCR to call clones anew from the PCR reads. This table holds tens of thousands of clones, 18% found once. The sequenced sample was tumor tissue. All receptors come from a female donor with papillary thyroid cancer or a benign thyroid nodule (not recorded which). Some clones in this sample may be carry-over from other donors' samples. CDR3s include the opening cysteine and the closing phenylalanine or tryptophan. D genes are given only for firm matches. The size of a clone is reported for some rows only, either as once, few or many, or as a class for expanded clones.

V gene: TRBV5-4
D gene: TRBD1
clone size: NA
J gene: TRBJ1-1
CDR3 DNA: TGTGCCAGCAGCTTGTGGGACAGGCGCACTGAAGCTTTCTTT
CDR3 protein: CASSLWDRRTEAFF

V gene: TRBV20-1
D gene: TRBD1
clone size: many
J gene: TRBJ1-4
CDR3 DNA: TGCAGTGCTCCCTACAGGGGACCAACTAATGAAAAACTGTTTTTT
CDR3 protein: CSAPYRGPTNEKLFF

V gene: TRBV7-3
D gene: TRBD1
clone size: many
J gene: TRBJ1-3
CDR3 DNA: TGTGCCAGCAGCCCCGGGACAGCTGGAAACACCATATATTTT
CDR3 protein: CASSPGTAGNTIYF

V gene: TRBV7-2
D gene: NA
clone size: NA
J gene: TRBJ2-1
CDR3 DNA: TGTGCCAGCACCACGCGACAGGTGCGCAATGAGCAGTTCTTC
CDR3 protein: CASTTRQVRNEQFF

V gene: TRBV29-1
D gene: NA
clone size: many
J gene: TRBJ2-7
CDR3 DNA: TGCAGCGTTGTCCTCGGGTCCTCCTACGAGCAGTACTTC
CDR3 protein: CSVVLGSSYEQYF

V gene: TRBV6-1
D gene: NA
clone size: many
J gene: TRBJ1-2
CDR3 DNA: TGTGCCAGCAGTTCACAGGCCTATGGCTACACCTTC
CDR3 protein: CASSSQAYGYTF

V gene: TRBV12-3/TRBV12-4
D gene: NA
clone size: many
J gene: TRBJ1-2
CDR3 DNA: TGTGCCAGCAGTTTCACAAGAAACTATGGCTACACCTTC
CDR3 protein: CASSFTRNYGYTF

V gene: TRBV5-1
D gene: NA
clone size: NA
J gene: TRBJ2-6
CDR3 DNA: TGCGCCAGCAGCCTCACCCTCTCTGGGGCCAACGTCCTGACTTTC
CDR3 protein: CASSLTLSGANVLTF

V gene: TRBV20-1
D gene: NA
clone size: many
J gene: TRBJ2-7
CDR3 DNA: TGCAGTGCTAGAGACCCCGGACATGACACCTACGAGCAGTACTTC
CDR3 protein: CSARDPGHDTYEQYF

V gene: TRBV9
D gene: NA
clone size: many
J gene: TRBJ2-3
CDR3 DNA: TGTGCCAGCAGCCCTAGTCCAGGGGCGCTCACAGATACGCAGTATTTT
CDR3 protein: CASSPSPGALTDTQYF

V gene: TRBV7-7
D gene: NA
clone size: NA
J gene: TRBJ2-3
CDR3 DNA: TGTGCCAGCAGCTTAGGGCTCGGGGGTTCAGATACGCAGTATTTT
CDR3 protein: CASSLGLGGSDTQYF

V gene: TRBV6-5
D gene: NA
clone size: NA
J gene: TRBJ1-2
CDR3 DNA: TGTGCCAGCATTTACGGTTGGCAGGGGACGCCTTTCGGCTATGGCTACACCTTC
CDR3 protein: CASIYGWQGTPFGYGYTF

V gene: TRBV6-2/TRBV6-3
D gene: TRBD1
clone size: NA
J gene: TRBJ2-6
CDR3 DNA: TGTGCATGCAGTGCCCCGGGGCAGGGGGCTGGGGCCAACGTCCTGACTTTC
CDR3 protein: CACSAPGQGAGANVLTF

V gene: TRBV27
D gene: NA
clone size: few
J gene: TRBJ2-3
CDR3 DNA: TGTGCCAGCAGTCCTCGTACAGATACGCAGTATTTT
CDR3 protein: CASSPRTDTQYF

V gene: TRBV6-1
D gene: TRBD2
clone size: many
J gene: TRBJ2-7
CDR3 DNA: TGTGCCATCATCGGGACTAGTCTGTACGAGCAGTACTTC
CDR3 protein: CAIIGTSLYEQYF

V gene: TRBV7-2
D gene: TRBD2
clone size: once
J gene: TRBJ2-7
CDR3 DNA: TGTGCCAGCAGCCCCGGGACTATCTCCGAGCAGTACTTC
CDR3 protein: CASSPGTISEQYF

V gene: TRBV20-1
D gene: NA
clone size: many
J gene: TRBJ2-2
CDR3 DNA: TGCAGTGCTACGCCCAACACGAACACCGGGGAGCTGTTTTTT
CDR3 protein: CSATPNTNTGELFF

V gene: TRBV5-6
D gene: TRBD2
clone size: few
J gene: TRBJ2-4
CDR3 DNA: TGTGCCAGCAGCTCCTATTTAGGTAGCGGGGGGGTCAGAGCCAAAAACATTCAGTACTTC
CDR3 protein: CASSSYLGSGGVRAKNIQYF

V gene: TRBV28
D gene: NA
clone size: many
J gene: TRBJ1-4
CDR3 DNA: TGTGCCAGCAGTACACGACAGGCCGGGGAAAAACTGTTTTTT
CDR3 protein: CASSTRQAGEKLFF

V gene: TRBV6-1
D gene: TRBD2
clone size: many
J gene: TRBJ2-7
CDR3 DNA: TGTGCCAGCAGTAGCGGGAGGGTCTACGAGCAGTACTTC
CDR3 protein: CASSSGRVYEQYF

V gene: TRBV3-1
D gene: TRBD2
clone size: many
J gene: TRBJ2-7
CDR3 DNA: TGTGCCAGCAGCGCACGGGGACTAGCGGGAGGCATATCCTACGAGCAGTACTTC
CDR3 protein: CASSARGLAGGISYEQYF